This T cell receptor (beta chain) was recovered during a study of cytomegalovirus exposure and HLA in healthy donors. Broader study findings: No immune exposure information besides CMV serostatus was available.

With 60 Vbeta and 13 Jbeta primers, the PCR was carried out. Only in-frame clones appear in the TCRdb table, and some are missing; sequencing was by immunoSEQ multiplex PCR. The sample holds some 130,000 clones, more than 75% seen once. Concerning this clone: The antigen remains undetermined.

The sample taken for sequencing was PBMCs. The TCR sequence derives from a female donor in good health and CMV-seronegative.

DNA for the CDR3: TGTGCCAGCAGTGTCTCGACAGGGTGGTACGAGCAGTACTTC. Amino acids: CASSVSTGWYEQYF. This sequence joins TRBV7-2 and TRBJ2-5; 7 bases are shared with TRBD1. Near its end, the DNA agrees better with TRBJ2-7, so the J call may be wrong. The CDR3 runs 14 residues. From germline, CDR1 is SGHTA and CDR2 FQGNSA.